The 23 T cell receptor beta chains presented below share a single source sample, sequenced in a study of cytomegalovirus exposure and HLA in healthy donors. PCR used 60 Vbeta primers and 13 Jbeta primers. Profiling relied on immunoSEQ multiplex PCR, and the TCRdb table lists in-frame clones only, not all of them. The sample holds 100,000 to 150,000 clones, 81% seen once. Material: PBMCs. The source of these receptors is a man aged 18 to 35 in good health and CMV-seronegative.

The chain links TRBV6-6 to TRBJ1-1; weak D call: TRBD1 (5 bases). The CDR3 extends over 12 amino acids. Trimming cost V 7 bases and J 3 bases, with 9 bases left between them. Germline V CDR1 and CDR2: MNHNY, SVGAGI (reference sequence). The chain's CDR3 is CASTSGYTEAFF. The CDR3 coding sequence is TGTGCCAGCACCTCAGGGTACACTGAAGCTTTCTTT.

This clone was counted between two and nine times. The V call is TRBV10-3, the J call TRBJ2-7; tentatively, D is TRBD2 (7 bases). In germline, CDR1 is ENHRY, CDR2 SYGVKD. The CDR3 has 16 amino acids. Trimming removed 2 bases from V and 3 bases from J, with 17 bases in between. Here the CDR3 DNA reads TGTGCCATCAGTGAGGGTCAGGGGAGGGTGGGCTACGAGCAGTACTTC. Encoded protein: CAISEGQGRVGYEQYF.

V usage is TRBV18 and J usage is TRBJ1-3; D is unclear. Between the trimmed V and J ends, which lost 3 bases and 0 bases, there was a span of 12 bases. The CDR3 has 16 residues. CDR1 KGHSH and CDR2 LQKENI come from the germline V gene. In DNA form, the CDR3 reads TGTGCCAGCTCACCTTCTTCGTCGAGCTCTGGAAACACCATATATTTT. Its protein product is CASSPSSSSSGNTIYF.

CDR3 in DNA: TGTGCCAGCAGTGAGTCAGGGGGCACTGAAGCTTTCTTT. Translation gives CASSESGGTEAFF. V usage is TRBV6-4 and J usage is TRBJ1-1; 7 bases agree with TRBD1. This CDR3 spans 13 amino acids. The V and J ends lost 3 bases and 4 bases, in that order; junction bases with no gene match: 2. CDR1 and CDR2 (germline): MRHNA, SNTAGT.

The genes are TRBV5-6 and TRBJ2-3, with D perhaps matching TRBD1 (5 bases). The CDR3 consists of 14 residues. Germline V gene data show CDR1 as SGHDT and CDR2 as YYEEEE. The V end was cut by 4 bases, the J end by 4 bases, with 13 bases between. In DNA form, the CDR3 reads TGTGCCAGCAGCCAGAAGGGGAAGTCAGATACGCAGTATTTT. This encodes CASSQKGKSDTQYF. The full variable domain, completed using reference TRBV5-6 and TRBJ2-3, is DAGVTQSPTHLIKTRGQQVTLRCSPKSGHDTVSWYQQALGQGPQFIFQYYEEEERQRGNFPDRFSGHQFPNYSSELNVNALLLGDSALYLCASSQKGKSDTQYFGPGTRLTVL.

The chain joins TRBV7-3 to TRBJ2-1, with 9 bases identical to TRBD2. In germline, CDR1 is SGHTA, CDR2 FQGTGA. The V and J ends lost 2 bases and 8 bases, in that order; junction bases with no gene match: 4. The CDR3 sequence is 14 residues long. The CDR3 here is CASSLAGGWDEQFF. The CDR3 DNA sequence: TGTGCCAGCAGCTTAGCGGGGGGGTGGGATGAGCAGTTCTTC.

V is TRBV5-1 and J is TRBJ2-1; 10 nucleotides line up with TRBD1. The ends lost 0 bases at V and 9 bases at J; junction bases unmatched: 0. Germline V gives CDR1 SGHRS, CDR2 YFSETQ. The CDR3 loop spans 13 amino acids. In nucleotides, the CDR3 is TGCGCCAGCAGCTTGGGGGACAGGGGTGAGCAGTTCTTC. Translated: CASSLGDRGEQFF.

V usage is TRBV10-3 and J usage is TRBJ2-2, with D perhaps TRBD1 (6 bases). CDR1 ENHRY and CDR2 SYGVKD come from the germline V gene. This CDR3 is built from 16 residues. Trimming stripped 10 bases from V and 0 bases from J, with 18 bases between. The CDR3 nucleotides are TGTGCCACACTTGACAGGTCCTTTGCGAACACCGGGGAGCTGTTTTTT. It yields the protein CATLDRSFANTGELFF.

This chain links TRBV6-1 with TRBJ2-5; 10 bases agree with TRBD1. The J call may be mistaken, given a closer DNA end match to TRBJ2-7. CDR1 and CDR2 from the germline V gene are MNHNS and SASEGT. The CDR3 totals 15 residues. For the CDR3, the DNA is TGTGCCAGCAGGAGGGTGGGACAGGGGAACTACGAGCAGTACTTC. The encoded protein is CASRRVGQGNYEQYF.

DNA of the CDR3: TGTGCCAGCAGCAGAGGACAGGGGACGACCTACGAGCAGTACTTC. Its protein is CASSRGQGTTYEQYF. This chain joins TRBV7-8 and TRBJ2-7; 9 positions match TRBD1. V trimming: 5 bases; J trimming: 2 bases; junction bases outside the gene matches: 7. The CDR3 spans 15 residues. Germline V lookup: CDR1 SGHVS, CDR2 FQNEAQ.

J is TRBJ2-7 and V is TRBV7-6, with D possibly matching TRBD1 (6 bases). This CDR3 contains 15 residues. Trimming left V 5 bases short and J 0 bases short, with 14 bases between. The germline V gene encodes CDR1 SGHVS and CDR2 FNYEAQ. CDR3 protein: CASSPTGLSSYEQYF. CDR3 DNA sequence: TGTGCCAGCAGCCCAACAGGGTTAAGCTCCTACGAGCAGTACTTC.

The V call is TRBV4-1, the J call TRBJ1-1; perhaps TRBD1 as D (5 bases). Trimming shortened V by 2 bases and J by 1 base, and 8 bases separated the two germline ends. This CDR3 has 14 amino acids. Germline V lookup: CDR1 MGHRA, CDR2 YSYEKL. This CDR3 is CASSQLQGNTEAFF. The CDR3 coding sequence is TGCGCCAGCAGCCAACTCCAGGGGAACACTGAAGCTTTCTTT.

This clone was observed a handful of times. The chain is built from TRBV7-6 and TRBJ2-3, with 11 bases fitting TRBD2. The CDR3 spans 16 residues. Germline-derived CDR1 and CDR2 are SGHVS and FNYEAQ. The ends lost 5 bases at V and 3 bases at J; junction bases unmatched: 7. CDR3 sequence reads: CASSKTSGGPTDTQYF. The CDR3 DNA reads TGTGCCAGCAGCAAAACTAGCGGGGGACCGACAGATACGCAGTATTTT.

This clone was picked up a small number of times. In nucleotides, the CDR3 is TGTGCCAGCAGTTACTCCGGGGAGGACAGGGATTTAGATACGCAGTATTTT. Amino acids: CASSYSGEDRDLDTQYF. The chain uses TRBV6-7 and TRBJ2-3, with 8 bases aligning to TRBD1. TRBV6-7 is reported as an ORF; its role is uncertain. The CDR3 extends over 17 amino acids. V lost 0 bases, J lost 5 bases, and 10 bases stayed unmatched.

Written as DNA, the CDR3 is TGCAGCGCCGCTCGACTAGCGAACACAGATACGCAGTATTTT. Encoded protein: CSAARLANTDTQYF. The chain has TRBV29-1 and TRBJ2-3, with 8 bases aligning to TRBD2. The V segment lost 7 bases and the J segment 2 bases; nucleotides outside the gene matches: 8. Germline CDR1 SQVTM, CDR2 ANQGSEA. There are 14 residues in the CDR3.

The chain has TRBV6-5 and TRBJ2-2, with D possibly being TRBD2 (6 bases). V dropped 7 bases and J dropped 6 bases, with 18 bases sitting between them. This CDR3 contains 15 residues. Per the germline V gene, CDR1 is MNHEY and CDR2 is SVGAGI. CDR3 loop: CASNPIGGFAGELFF. CDR3 bases: TGTGCCAGCAATCCTATCGGAGGGTTCGCCGGGGAGCTGTTTTTT.

The chain couples TRBV21-1 to TRBJ1-1; the table gives TRBD1 as D, unverified against the DNA. TRBV21-1 is flagged as a pseudogene. The CDR3 spans 14 residues. CDR3 protein: CASRDRGMNTEAFF. The CDR3 DNA is TGTGCCAGCAGGGACAGGGGAATGAACACTGAAGCTTTCTTT.

The rearrangement joins TRBV7-6 to TRBJ1-5, with TRBD1 matching over 8 bases. CDR1 SGHVS and CDR2 FNYEAQ come from the germline V gene. This CDR3 is built from 18 residues. The V gene end was trimmed by 3 bases and the J gene end by 6 bases; junction bases not matched to a gene: 16. The CDR3, as DNA: TGTGCCAGCAGCTTCGACAGGGGCTTTTTATCGGAATTTCAGCCCCAGCATTTT. This codes for CASSFDRGFLSEFQPQHF.

The rearrangement uses TRBV4-2 and TRBJ1-2; D is uncertain. Germline V CDR1 and CDR2: LGHNA, YNFKEQ. V was clipped by 0 bases and J by 4 bases, with 12 bases between them. The length of the CDR3 is 15 residues. CDR3 DNA sequence: TGTGCCAGCAGCCAAGAGGTCTGGGAGACCTATGGCTACACCTTC. Translating gives CASSQEVWETYGYTF.

The chain has TRBV19 and TRBJ2-5; 10 bases are a match to TRBD1. Trimming at V came to 5 bases and at J to 5 bases, leaving 8 bases not matched to a gene. From germline, CDR1 is LNHDA and CDR2 SQIVND (reference sequence). The CDR3 is 15 residues long. The CDR3 here is CASSGRTGGMETQYF. The CDR3 DNA sequence: TGTGCCAGTAGTGGACGGACAGGGGGAATGGAGACCCAGTACTTC.

The genes are TRBV2 and TRBJ2-7; possible D gene TRBD2, 7 bases. V dropped 1 base and J dropped 3 bases, with 13 bases sitting between them. CDR1 is SNHLY, CDR2 FYNNEI, per germline. The CDR3 has 15 amino acids. The CDR3 DNA sequence: TGTGCCAGCAGTGAAGGAGACGGGGGGCTCTACGAGCAGTACTTC. Translating gives CASSEGDGGLYEQYF.

The V call is TRBV27, the J call TRBJ2-3, with 7 bases lining up with TRBD2. V lost 8 bases and J lost 2; bases outside the gene matches: 13. This CDR3 has 16 amino acids. Germline loops: CDR1 MNHEY, CDR2 SMNVEV (reference sequence). The CDR3 DNA is TGTGCCAGCGGCCCCGGGTGGGGGGGGAACACAGATACGCAGTATTTT. This translates into CASGPGWGGNTDTQYF.

The chain is built from TRBV7-3 and TRBJ2-2; possibly TRBD1 for D (8 bases). The CDR3 is 19 residues long. Germline CDR1 SGHTA, CDR2 FQGTGA. Trimming took off 4 bases at V and 0 bases at J, with 21 bases between the two ends. As DNA, the CDR3 is TGTGCCAGCAGCTCCCGAGGGGGGGACAGGTTCGCGAACACCGGGGAGCTGTTTTTT. This codes for CASSSRGGDRFANTGELFF.